This is a list of T cell receptor beta chains from one sample in a study of shared clonotypes between healthy human individuals. The method was immunoSEQ multiplex PCR; TCRdb's version includes in-frame clones alone and lacks a portion of them. Counted here are more than 2 million clones, just over 90% occurring once; the ten biggest clones make up about 1.7%. The sample taken for sequencing was naive CD8+ T cells from PBMCs. Source of these receptors: a man between 18 and 29 years old in good health. Some clones in this sample may be carry-over from other donors' samples. Each CDR3 is given with its conserved first and last residue. D genes are given only for firm matches. Clone size appears in some rows only: once, few, many, or a class for an expanded clone.

cdr3_nt,cdr3_aa,d_call,j_call,v_call,clone_size
TGTGCCAGCAGCGAATTGGCTCGATCTGAGCAGTTCTTC,CASSELARSEQFF,.,TRBJ2-1,TRBV9,once
TGTGCCAGCAGACCAGCGGGACCCTTCGAAGAGACCCAGTACTTC,CASRPAGPFEETQYF,TRBD2,TRBJ2-5,TRBV25-1,.
TGTGCCAGCAGCCAAGGCGCTTACTATGGCTACACCTTC,CASSQGAYYGYTF,.,TRBJ1-2,TRBV14,.
TGCGCCAGCAGCCATTGGACAGGGGGCGCGGAATCACCCCTCCACTTT,CASSHWTGGAESPLHF,TRBD1,TRBJ1-6,TRBV4-3,.
TGTGCCAGCAGCTTGGGTTCAGGGGCGAAGGGCTACACCTTC,CASSLGSGAKGYTF,.,TRBJ1-2,TRBV5-6,once
TGCGCCAGCAGCCCGACAGGTCACCCGGTGGAGCAGTACTTC,CASSPTGHPVEQYF,.,TRBJ2-7,TRBV5-1,.
TGTGCCAGCAGCCAAGATTACAGTGAGTATCAGCCCCAGCATTTT,CASSQDYSEYQPQHF,.,TRBJ1-5,TRBV4-2,.
TGCGCCAGCAGCTTGCTGGGAGTGGACACCGGGGAGCTGTTTTTT,CASSLLGVDTGELFF,.,TRBJ2-2,TRBV5-1,.
TGTGCCAGTTTTAGTAGCGAAGATACGCAGTATTTT,CASFSSEDTQYF,.,TRBJ2-3,TRBV5-4,.
TGTGCCAGCAGCTCGGGACTAGCGGGAGGTAATGAGCAGTTCTTC,CASSSGLAGGNEQFF,TRBD2,TRBJ2-1,TRBV7-3,.
TGCGCCAGCAGCCAAGAGCCGGGACTAGCGAAGAATGAGCAGTTCTTC,CASSQEPGLAKNEQFF,TRBD2,TRBJ2-1,TRBV4-1,.
TGTGCCAGCAGCTTACTAGCGGGTGAGAACAATGAGCAGTTCTTC,CASSLLAGENNEQFF,TRBD2,TRBJ2-1,TRBV6-5,.
TGTGCCAGCAGCTCACAGCTCAATGAAAAACTGTTTTTT,CASSSQLNEKLFF,.,TRBJ1-4,TRBV7-9,.
TGTGCCAGCAGTGGTGGGGTGGCTGGAAACACCATATATTTT,CASSGGVAGNTIYF,.,TRBJ1-3,TRBV28,.
TGTGCCAGCAGCTCACCGATAGCGGGAGAGAGGGAGACCCAGTACTTC,CASSSPIAGERETQYF,TRBD2,TRBJ2-5,TRBV5-4,.
TGTGCCAGCAGTGAGGACCCTCACGAGCAGTACTTC,CASSEDPHEQYF,.,TRBJ2-7,TRBV2,.
TGTGCCAGCTCACCCTACAGGGGGCAGGACAATGAGCAGTTCTTC,CASSPYRGQDNEQFF,TRBD1,TRBJ2-1,TRBV18,.